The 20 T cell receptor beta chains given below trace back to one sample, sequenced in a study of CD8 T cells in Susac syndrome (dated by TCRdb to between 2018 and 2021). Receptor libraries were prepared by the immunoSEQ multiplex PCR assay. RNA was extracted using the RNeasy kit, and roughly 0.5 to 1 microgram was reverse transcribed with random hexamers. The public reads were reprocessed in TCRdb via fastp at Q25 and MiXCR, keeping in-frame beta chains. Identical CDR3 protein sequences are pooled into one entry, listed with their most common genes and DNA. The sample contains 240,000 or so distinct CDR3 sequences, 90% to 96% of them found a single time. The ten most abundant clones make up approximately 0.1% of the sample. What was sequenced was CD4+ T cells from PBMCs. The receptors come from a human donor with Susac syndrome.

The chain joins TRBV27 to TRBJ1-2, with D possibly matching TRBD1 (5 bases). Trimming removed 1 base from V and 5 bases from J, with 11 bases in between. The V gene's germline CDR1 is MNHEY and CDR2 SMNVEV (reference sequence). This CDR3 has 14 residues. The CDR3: CASSLYPSGYGYTF. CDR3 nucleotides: TGTGCCAGCAGTTTATACCCCTCAGGGTATGGCTACACCTTC.

The CDR3 bases are TGTGCCACCCAGCGGGAGGGCTACAATGAGCAGTTCTTC. Amino acid sequence: CATQREGYNEQFF. J is TRBJ2-1 and V is TRBV2; 10 bases line up with TRBD2. V shed 10 bases and J 3 bases; nucleotides not matched to a gene: 3. The germline V gene encodes CDR1 SNHLY and CDR2 FYNNEI. The CDR3 spans 13 residues.

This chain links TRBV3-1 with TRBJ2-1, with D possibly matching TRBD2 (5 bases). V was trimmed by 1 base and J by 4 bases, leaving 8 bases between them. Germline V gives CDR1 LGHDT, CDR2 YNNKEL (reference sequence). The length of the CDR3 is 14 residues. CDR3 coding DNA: TGTGCCAGCAGCCAAGTTACGGGATACAATGAGCAGTTCTTC. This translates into CASSQVTGYNEQFF.

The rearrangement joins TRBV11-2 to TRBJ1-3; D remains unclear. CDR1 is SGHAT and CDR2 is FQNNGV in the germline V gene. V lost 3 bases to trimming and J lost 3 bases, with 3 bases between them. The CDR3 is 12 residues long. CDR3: CASSFNGNTIYF. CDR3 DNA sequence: TGTGCCAGCAGCTTTAATGGAAACACCATATATTTT. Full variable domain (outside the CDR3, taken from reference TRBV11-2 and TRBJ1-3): EAGVAQSPRYKIIEKRQSVAFWCNPISGHATLYWYQQILGQGPKLLIQFQNNGVVDDSQLPKDRFSAERLKGVDSTLKIQPAKLEDSAVYLCASSFNGNTIYFGEGSWLTVV.

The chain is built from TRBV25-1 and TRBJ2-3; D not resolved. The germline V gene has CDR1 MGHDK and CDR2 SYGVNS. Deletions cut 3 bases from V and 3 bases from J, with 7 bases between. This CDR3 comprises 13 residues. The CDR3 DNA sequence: TGTGCCAGCAGTGAGGACCCTACAGATACGCAGTATTTT. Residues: CASSEDPTDTQYF.

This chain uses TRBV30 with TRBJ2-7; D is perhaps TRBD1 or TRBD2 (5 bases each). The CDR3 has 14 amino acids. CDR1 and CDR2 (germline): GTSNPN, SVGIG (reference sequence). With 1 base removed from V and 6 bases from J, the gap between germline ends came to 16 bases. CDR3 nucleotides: TGTGCCTGGAGTGACTCCATACAGGAGGCCGAGCAGTACTTC. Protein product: CAWSDSIQEAEQYF. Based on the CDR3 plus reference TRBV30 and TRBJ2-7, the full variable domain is SQTIHQWPATLVQPVGSPLSLECTVEGTSNPNLYWYRQAAGRGLQLLFYSVGIGQISSEVPQNLSASRPQDRQFILSSKKLLLSDSGFYLCAWSDSIQEAEQYFGPGTRLTVT.

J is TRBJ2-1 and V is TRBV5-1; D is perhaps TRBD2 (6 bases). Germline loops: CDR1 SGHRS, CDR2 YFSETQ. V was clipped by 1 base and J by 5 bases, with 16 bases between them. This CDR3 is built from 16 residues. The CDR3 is CASSLRGLPKDNEQFF. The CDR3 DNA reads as TGCGCCAGCAGCTTGCGGGGACTCCCCAAGGACAATGAGCAGTTCTTC.

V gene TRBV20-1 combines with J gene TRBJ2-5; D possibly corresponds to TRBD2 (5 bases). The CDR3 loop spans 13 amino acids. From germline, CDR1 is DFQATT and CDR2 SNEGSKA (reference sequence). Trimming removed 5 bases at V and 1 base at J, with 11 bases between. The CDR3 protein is CSAPTRGQETQYF. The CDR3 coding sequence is TGCAGTGCTCCGACTCGGGGCCAAGAGACCCAGTACTTC.

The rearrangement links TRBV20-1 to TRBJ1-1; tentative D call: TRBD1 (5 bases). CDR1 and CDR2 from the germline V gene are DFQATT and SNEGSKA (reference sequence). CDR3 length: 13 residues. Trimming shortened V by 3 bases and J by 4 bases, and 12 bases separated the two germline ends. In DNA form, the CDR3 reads TGCAGTGCTAGGTGGGGGTCGGGCACTGAAGCTTTCTTT. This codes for CSARWGSGTEAFF.

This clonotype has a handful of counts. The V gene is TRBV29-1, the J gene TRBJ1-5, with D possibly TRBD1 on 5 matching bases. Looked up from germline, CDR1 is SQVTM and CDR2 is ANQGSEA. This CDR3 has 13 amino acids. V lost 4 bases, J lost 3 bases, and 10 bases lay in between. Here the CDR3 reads CSVGQGLNQPQHF. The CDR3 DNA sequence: TGCAGCGTTGGGCAGGGACTCAATCAGCCCCAGCATTTT.

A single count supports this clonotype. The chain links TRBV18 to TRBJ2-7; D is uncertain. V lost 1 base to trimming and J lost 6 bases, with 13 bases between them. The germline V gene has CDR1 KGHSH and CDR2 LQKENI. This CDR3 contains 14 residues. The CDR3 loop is CASSPLGTATEQYF. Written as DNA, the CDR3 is TGTGCCAGCTCACCACTGGGAACCGCAACCGAGCAGTACTTC.

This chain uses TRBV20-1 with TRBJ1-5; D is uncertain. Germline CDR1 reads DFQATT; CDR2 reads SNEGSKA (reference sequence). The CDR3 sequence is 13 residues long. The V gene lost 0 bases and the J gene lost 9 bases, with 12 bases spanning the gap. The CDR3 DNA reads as TGCAGTGCTAGAGAGGGAGATGATGGGCCCCAGCATTTT. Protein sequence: CSAREGDDGPQHF.

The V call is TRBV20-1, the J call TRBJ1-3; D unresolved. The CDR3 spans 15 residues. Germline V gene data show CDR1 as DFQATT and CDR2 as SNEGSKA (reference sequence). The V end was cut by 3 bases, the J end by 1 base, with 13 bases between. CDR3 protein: CSASRPTSSGNTIYF. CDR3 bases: TGCAGTGCTAGTAGGCCCACCTCATCTGGAAACACCATATATTTT.

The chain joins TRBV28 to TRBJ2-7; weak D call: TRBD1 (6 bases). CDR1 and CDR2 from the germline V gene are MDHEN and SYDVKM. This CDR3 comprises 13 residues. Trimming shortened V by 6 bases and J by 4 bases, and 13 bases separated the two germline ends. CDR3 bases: TGTGCCAGCAGCCCTAGACAGGAGTACGAGCAGTACTTC. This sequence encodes CASSPRQEYEQYF.

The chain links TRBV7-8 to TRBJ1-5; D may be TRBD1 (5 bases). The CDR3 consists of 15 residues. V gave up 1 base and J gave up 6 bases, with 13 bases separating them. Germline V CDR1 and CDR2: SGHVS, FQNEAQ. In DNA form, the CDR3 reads TGTGCCAGCAGCTTAGGGGTGAAGGGGCTTCAGCCCCAGCATTTT. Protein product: CASSLGVKGLQPQHF.

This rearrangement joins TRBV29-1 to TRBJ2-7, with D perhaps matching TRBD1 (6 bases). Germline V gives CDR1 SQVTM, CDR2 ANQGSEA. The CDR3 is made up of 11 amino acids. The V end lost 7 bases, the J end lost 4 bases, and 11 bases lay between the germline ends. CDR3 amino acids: CSGTEQYEQYF. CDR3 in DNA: TGCAGCGGGACAGAGCAATACGAGCAGTACTTC.

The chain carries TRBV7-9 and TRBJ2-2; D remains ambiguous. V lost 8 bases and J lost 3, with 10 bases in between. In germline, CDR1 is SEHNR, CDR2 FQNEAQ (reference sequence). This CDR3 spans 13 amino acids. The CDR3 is CASPLIYTGELFF. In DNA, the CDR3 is TGTGCCAGCCCTCTAATCTACACCGGGGAGCTGTTTTTT.

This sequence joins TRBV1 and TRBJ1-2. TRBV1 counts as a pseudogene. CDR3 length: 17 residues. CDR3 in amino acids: CTSSQDRGNYLDYGYTF. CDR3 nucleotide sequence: TGCACCAGCAGCCAAGATCGAGGAAACTATCTCGACTATGGCTACACCTTC.

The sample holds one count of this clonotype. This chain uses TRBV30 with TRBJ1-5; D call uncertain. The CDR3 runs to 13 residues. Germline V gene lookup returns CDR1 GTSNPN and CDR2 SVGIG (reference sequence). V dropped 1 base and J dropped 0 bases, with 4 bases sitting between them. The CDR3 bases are TGTGCCTGGAGTGCGGATAGCAATCAGCCCCAGCATTTT. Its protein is CAWSADSNQPQHF. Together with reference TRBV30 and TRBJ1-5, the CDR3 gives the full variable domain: SQTIHQWPATLVQPVGSPLSLECTVEGTSNPNLYWYRQAAGRGLQLLFYSVGIGQISSEVPQNLSASRPQDRQFILSSKKLLLSDSGFYLCAWSADSNQPQHFGDGTRLSIL.

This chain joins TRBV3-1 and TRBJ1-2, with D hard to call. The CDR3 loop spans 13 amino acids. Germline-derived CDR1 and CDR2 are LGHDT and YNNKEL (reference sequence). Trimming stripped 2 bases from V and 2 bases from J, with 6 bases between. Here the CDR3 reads CASSQRENYGYTF. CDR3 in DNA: TGTGCCAGCAGCCAAAGAGAAAACTATGGCTACACCTTC. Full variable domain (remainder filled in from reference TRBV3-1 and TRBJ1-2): DTAVSQTPKYLVTQMGNDKSIKCEQNLGHDTMYWYKQDSKKFLKIMFSYNNKELIINETVPNRFSPKSPDKAHLNLHINSLELGDSAVYFCASSQRENYGYTFGSGTRLTVV.